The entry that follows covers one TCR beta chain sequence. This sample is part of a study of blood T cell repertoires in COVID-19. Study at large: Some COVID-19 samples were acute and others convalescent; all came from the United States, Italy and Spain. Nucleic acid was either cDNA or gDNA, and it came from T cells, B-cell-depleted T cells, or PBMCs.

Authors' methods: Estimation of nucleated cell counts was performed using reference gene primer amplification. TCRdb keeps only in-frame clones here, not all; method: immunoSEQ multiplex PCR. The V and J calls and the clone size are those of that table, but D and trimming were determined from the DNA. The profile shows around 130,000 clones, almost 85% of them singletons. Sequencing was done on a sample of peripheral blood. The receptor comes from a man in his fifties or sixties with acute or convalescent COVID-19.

The DNA for the CDR3 is TGTGCCAGCAGACTAGCGGGAACTCACGAGCAGTACTTC. It is translated as CASRLAGTHEQYF. The rearrangement links TRBV11-2 to TRBJ2-7, with 10 positions matching TRBD2. Germline assignment: CDR1 SGHAT and CDR2 FQNNGV. V shed 6 bases, J shed 5 bases, and the junction held 4 bases outside the gene matches. The CDR3 has 13 amino acids.